Listed here are 8 T cell receptor beta chains from one sample, sequenced in a study of blood T cell repertoires in COVID-19. Produced via immunoSEQ multiplex PCR; TCRdb's table is partial and in-frame only. The repertoire includes roughly 250,000 clones, approximately 85% of them detected once, and 3.5% to 4.5% sits in the top ten. Sequenced material: PBMCs or T cells enriched from blood (not recorded which). These receptors were obtained from a woman aged 25 to 39 who had recovered from COVID-19.

The rearrangement uses TRBV29-1 and TRBJ2-5, with 10 bases identical to TRBD2. Germline trimming cut 5 bases from V and 1 base from J; bases unmatched to any gene: 4. Germline CDR1 and CDR2: SQVTM and ANQGSEA. The CDR3 sequence is 14 residues long. In nucleotides, the CDR3 is TGCAGCGTTTGCGCTAGCGGGAGCCAAGAGACCCAGTACTTC. Residues: CSVCASGSQETQYF.

The genes are TRBV7-9 and TRBJ1-2; D is unresolved. CDR3 length: 13 residues. V dropped 3 bases and J dropped 7 bases, with 12 bases sitting between them. Germline V CDR1 and CDR2: SEHNR, FQNEAQ (reference sequence). The CDR3 DNA sequence: TGTGCCAGCAGCTTCCCCAAAAATTTTGGCTACACCTTC. Translated, it gives CASSFPKNFGYTF.

This clone has just one count. This chain links TRBV24-1 with TRBJ2-3; a possible D gene is TRBD2 (6 bases). Trimming removed 4 bases from V and 4 bases from J, with 11 bases in between. The CDR3 has 14 residues. Germline lookup yields CDR1 KGHDR and CDR2 SFDVKD. The CDR3 DNA follows: TGTGCCACCAGTGAGCCTAGCGAGGCAGATACGCAGTATTTT. Protein product: CATSEPSEADTQYF.

The chain employs TRBV9 and TRBJ2-3, with a tentative D call TRBD1 (7 bases). The CDR3 has 19 residues. Germline CDR1 and CDR2: SGDLS and YYNGEE. The V end lost 4 bases, the J end lost 0 bases, and 24 bases lay between the germline ends. The DNA of the CDR3 is TGTGCCAGCAGCCACCGGCAGGGGGGCTACTGGGGTAGCACAGATACGCAGTATTTT. As protein: CASSHRQGGYWGSTDTQYF.

This clone was seen only once. The chain joins TRBV5-4 to TRBJ2-7; 8 positions match TRBD1. V dropped 4 bases and J dropped 5; count of bases not matched to a gene: 14. The CDR3 extends over 16 amino acids. The germline CDR1 and CDR2 sequences are SGHNT and YYREEE (reference sequence). The CDR3 coding sequence is TGTGCCAGCAGCCATAACACGTGGACAGGGTATCACGAGCAGTACTTC. Its translation: CASSHNTWTGYHEQYF.

In this sample, this clone turned up a few times. The gene calls are TRBV7-2 and TRBJ1-6; 7 nucleotides line up with TRBD1. CDR1 SGHTA and CDR2 FQGNSA come from the germline V gene. CDR3 length equals 14 residues. With V trimmed by 4 bases and J by 10 bases, 7 bases remained unmatched. The CDR3 nucleotides are TGTGCCAGCAGCTCCTTGACAGGGTACTCACCCCTCCACTTT. This sequence encodes CASSSLTGYSPLHF.

The CDR3 sequence: CASSLVAPWTGWTYEQYF. For the CDR3, the DNA is TGTGCCAGCAGCCTCGTCGCTCCTTGGACAGGATGGACCTACGAGCAGTACTTC. V is TRBV11-2 and J is TRBJ2-7; TRBD1 agrees at 7 bases. J lost 2 bases, V lost 5 bases, and 18 bases had no gene match. CDR3 length: 18 residues. Germline CDR1 reads SGHAT; CDR2 reads FQNNGV.

V and J are TRBV11-2 and TRBJ1-3; D not resolved. The CDR3 has 15 amino acids. V was clipped by 4 bases and J by 0 bases, with 10 bases between them. CDR1 is SGHAT, CDR2 FQNNGV, per germline. The CDR3 loop reads CASSSPVGSGNTIYF. The DNA for the CDR3 is TGTGCCAGCAGCTCCCCGGTTGGCTCTGGAAACACCATATATTTT.